This TCR beta chain was sequenced during a study of blood T cells in healthy people across ages. Germline V gives CDR1 LGHDT, CDR2 YNNKEL (reference sequence). The CDR3 covers 15 residues. Sample-barcoded 5' priming and a J-beta primer mix drove a second PCR of 7 to 11 cycles. TCRdb ran MiXCR on the 5' RACE reads and lists one entry per CDR3 protein. The sample lists about 670,000 distinct CDR3 sequences, roughly half seen once, with about 14% in the top ten. As to this clonotype: A read error may be the cause here, since a much bigger clone is one base away.

The TCR comes from a woman older than 75 in good health. This sequence joins TRBV3-1 and TRBJ2-7; D is ambiguous. The sequencing sample was made of blood. CDR3 protein: CASGQRKVRTGEQYF. The CDR3 DNA sequence: TGTGCCAGCGGCCAAAGGAAAGTTCGAACGGGCGAGCAGTACTTC.